This T cell receptor (beta chain) was sequenced for a study of blood T cell repertoires in COVID-19. For the study at large: COVID-19 samples, acute and convalescent, were from the United States, Italy and Spain. The analysed material was cDNA or gDNA that came from T cells, B-cell-depleted T cells, or PBMCs.

Authors' methods: Scientists estimated how many nucleated cells there were by amplifying reference gene primers. Sequencing was performed with immunoSEQ multiplex PCR; in TCRdb, only in-frame clones are kept and a portion is missing. D and trimming come from the DNA, and the V and J calls and clone size come from that table. Of 35,000 to 55,000 clones listed, roughly 87% are singletons. The CDR3 totals 12 residues. Germline loops: CDR1 SGHTA, CDR2 FQGNSA. V was shortened by 3 bases and J by 10 bases, with 7 bases between the two germline ends. The clonotype originates from a man aged 60-69 years with active COVID-19. The chain has TRBV7-2 and TRBJ1-6, with a weak D call TRBD1 (5 bases). The sample taken for sequencing was peripheral blood. The CDR3 DNA is TGTGCCAGCAGCTTCACAGGATCACCCCTCCACTTT. As protein: CASSFTGSPLHF.